These 31 T cell receptor beta chains came from one sample sequenced in a study of cytomegalovirus exposure and HLA in healthy donors (TCRdb year 2017). The library came from the immunoSEQ multiplex PCR assay. For the multiplex PCR, a mixture combining 60 forward primers for TCR Vbeta segments and 13 reverse primers for TCR Jbeta segments was used. TCRdb limited this immuneACCESS table to in-frame rearrangements with V and J called. A share of clones is missing; checked studies link under half to unresolved V genes, and the rest is unexplained. The sample table holds 150,000 to 200,000 clones, of which 80% to 90% were seen once. The ten most abundant clones make up around 2.6% of the sample. The sample taken for sequencing was PBMCs. Receptor source: a man aged 25-40 years in good health and CMV-seropositive.

This clone was counted between two and nine times. The CDR3 nucleotides are TGTGCCAGCAGTGGGGACAGGGGCGTCGATGCTTTCTTT. As protein: CASSGDRGVDAFF. V is TRBV6-6 and J is TRBJ1-1, with 10 bases aligning to TRBD1. Germline loops: CDR1 MNHNY, CDR2 SVGAGI (reference sequence). The CDR3 is 13 residues long. After removal of 5 bases from V and 11 bases from J, the junction contained 8 bases not matched to a gene.

The CDR3 spells CASSQAGGYSTDTQYF. CDR3 sequence (DNA): TGTGCCAGCAGCCAAGCGGGCGGGTATAGCACAGATACGCAGTATTTT. The V gene is TRBV4-2, the J gene TRBJ2-3; D possibly corresponds to TRBD2 (5 bases). Trimming took 1 base from V and 0 from J, leaving 11 bases between them. Germline assignment: CDR1 LGHNA and CDR2 YNFKEQ. This CDR3 spans 16 amino acids.

This clone was seen only once. The rearrangement uses TRBV5-4 and TRBJ2-3; 7 nucleotides match TRBD2. CDR3 length: 15 amino acids. Germline CDR1 is SGHNT and CDR2 is YYREEE (reference sequence). The V and J ends lost 2 bases and 3 bases, in that order; junction bases with no gene match: 6. CDR3 bases: TGTGCCAGCAGCTTTCAACTAGCGAGTACAGATACGCAGTATTTT. As protein: CASSFQLASTDTQYF.

The chain joins TRBV30 to TRBJ2-7, with D possibly TRBD2 on 6 matching bases. The CDR3 is made up of 14 amino acids. The V gene's germline CDR1 is GTSNPN and CDR2 SVGIG (reference sequence). V dropped 0 bases and J dropped 6 bases, with 15 bases sitting between them. CDR3 coding DNA: TGTGCCTGGAGTGTTCCCGGGAGATGGAGCGAGCAGTACTTC. This translates into CAWSVPGRWSEQYF.

The rearrangement joins TRBV21-1 to TRBJ2-1; the table's D call, TRBD2, has no DNA check behind it. TRBV21-1 is marked as a pseudogene. The CDR3 length is 17 residues. This CDR3 is CASSKLRRLCSYNEQFF. CDR3 DNA sequence: TGTGCCAGCAGCAAATTACGCAGACTCTGCTCCTACAATGAGCAGTTCTTC.

This sequence joins TRBV11-2 and TRBJ2-1; the match to TRBD1 covers 7 bases. CDR1 and CDR2 (germline): SGHAT, FQNNGV. J lost 7 bases, V lost 5 bases, and 14 bases had no gene match. The CDR3 has 16 amino acids. The CDR3 spells CASSPPRAGGNNEQFF. The CDR3 DNA reads TGTGCCAGCAGCCCGCCACGGGCAGGGGGTAATAATGAGCAGTTCTTC.

V gene TRBV7-9 combines with J gene TRBJ2-1; 13 bases line up with TRBD2. Germline trimming cut 5 bases from V and 9 bases from J; bases unmatched to any gene: 16. Germline CDR1 and CDR2: SEHNR and FQNEAQ (reference sequence). This CDR3 spans 18 amino acids. DNA of the CDR3: TGTGCCAGCAGCCATTCGCGGACTAGCGGGAGCCGAGTAATTGAGCAGTTCTTC. Its translation: CASSHSRTSGSRVIEQFF.

The chain carries TRBV11-3 and TRBJ2-1; the D gene is possibly TRBD2 (6 bases). Germline-derived CDR1 and CDR2 are SGHNT and YENEEA. Trimming took off 8 bases at V and 1 base at J, with 15 bases between the two ends. The CDR3 length is 15 residues. This CDR3 is CASGTGTWSYNEQFF. The CDR3 region has the DNA TGTGCCAGCGGCACCGGGACTTGGTCCTACAATGAGCAGTTCTTC.

This clone was recorded once. At one end the junction does not follow the germline gene, possibly because of a read error. CDR3 loop: CSSSAGAGNTIYF. CDR3 sequence (DNA): TGTTCCAGCAGCGCGGGGGCGGGTAACACCATATATTTT. J is TRBJ1-3 and V is TRBV7-9; D might be TRBD1 (6 bases). Germline assignment: CDR1 SEHNR and CDR2 FQNEAQ (reference sequence). The CDR3 is 13 amino acids.

This sequence joins TRBV11-3 and TRBJ2-2; 7 bases agree with TRBD1. CDR1 is SGHNT and CDR2 is YENEEA in the germline V gene. CDR3 size: 15 residues. V was pared by 5 bases and J by 1 base, with 4 bases of the junction left unmatched. The CDR3 is CASSPRTGNTGELFF. The CDR3 bases are TGTGCCAGCAGCCCCCGGACAGGGAACACCGGGGAGCTGTTTTTT.

DNA of the CDR3: TGTGCCACCCGGCCCGGACAGGGGGCCTACGAGCAGTACTTC. Its translation is CATRPGQGAYEQYF. V gene TRBV10-3 combines with J gene TRBJ2-7; TRBD1 matches 10 bases. J gave up 2 bases and V 10 bases, and 8 bases lay outside the gene matches. This CDR3 has 14 residues. The germline V gene has CDR1 ENHRY and CDR2 SYGVKD.

The chain combines TRBV23-1 with TRBJ2-6; D might be TRBD1 (6 bases). TRBV23-1 is an ORF; its function is uncertain. The CDR3 runs to 20 residues. Trimming took 1 base from V and 3 from J, leaving 22 bases between them. The DNA of the CDR3 is TGCGCCAGCAGTCAATTTCGACAGGCACCCAGTGTTTGTGGGGCCAACGTCCTGACTTTC. Protein sequence: CASSQFRQAPSVCGANVLTF.

J is TRBJ2-2 and V is TRBV7-3; TRBD2 might be the D (6 bases). The CDR3 consists of 16 residues. CDR1 and CDR2 (germline): SGHTA, FQGTGA. Trimming cost V 5 bases and J 4 bases, with 17 bases left between them. CDR3 nucleotide sequence: TGTGCCAGCAGCCCCCCCGGGAGAGAGGGCACCGGGGAGCTGTTTTTT. Protein: CASSPPGREGTGELFF. Variable domain in full (rest from reference TRBV7-3 and TRBJ2-2): GAGVSQTPSNKVTEKGKYVELRCDPISGHTALYWYRQSLGQGPEFLIYFQGTGAADDSGLPNDRFFAVRPEGSVSTLKIQRTERGDSAVYLCASSPPGREGTGELFFGEGSRLTVL.

The genes are TRBV4-3 and TRBJ2-3, with 7 nucleotides matching TRBD1. This CDR3 spans 15 amino acids. V shed 0 bases, J shed 5 bases, and the junction held 5 bases outside the gene matches. The V gene's germline CDR1 is LGHNA and CDR2 YSLEER. The CDR3 region has the DNA TGCGCCAGCAGCCAAGACCGGCAGGGGGTAGATACGCAGTATTTT. This encodes CASSQDRQGVDTQYF.

The J gene is TRBJ2-7, the V gene TRBV6-5, with D perhaps TRBD2 (5 bases). CDR3 length: 15 amino acids. V was cut by 0 bases and J by 5 bases, with 14 bases left in between. CDR1 MNHEY and CDR2 SVGAGI come from the germline V gene. Here the CDR3 DNA reads TGTGCCAGCAGTTACTCGACCCGCCTGAGGGACGAGCAGTACTTC. This encodes CASSYSTRLRDEQYF.

This clone was counted only a few times. Other nucleotide sequences from this sample produce the same CDR3. The V call is TRBV19, the J call TRBJ2-5; D remains ambiguous. In germline, CDR1 is LNHDA, CDR2 SQIVND (reference sequence). The CDR3 length is 11 residues. V was pared by 4 bases and J by 4 bases, with 4 bases between. CDR3 in amino acids: CASSTRETQYF. DNA of the CDR3: TGTGCCAGTAGTACCCGAGAGACCCAGTACTTC.

This chain links TRBV28 with TRBJ2-5, with D maybe TRBD1 (5 bases). The CDR3 sequence is 14 residues long. The V gene lost 6 bases and the J gene lost 2 bases, with 13 bases spanning the gap. CDR1 and CDR2 (germline): MDHEN, SYDVKM. The CDR3 sequence is CASRPPTDQETQYF. The CDR3, as DNA: TGTGCCAGCAGACCCCCGACAGATCAAGAGACCCAGTACTTC.

The J gene is TRBJ2-7, the V gene TRBV5-4, with D perhaps matching TRBD2 (5 bases). CDR1 is SGHNT, CDR2 YYREEE, per germline (reference sequence). The CDR3 spans 16 residues. V was clipped by 4 bases and J by 0 bases, with 17 bases between them. The CDR3 coding sequence is TGTGCCAGCAGCCCAGGAACAGCCCGGGGCTCCTACGAGCAGTACTTC. It specifies CASSPGTARGSYEQYF.

The rearrangement joins TRBV18 to TRBJ1-5, with 8 bases that match TRBD1. Per germline, CDR1 KGHSH and CDR2 LQKENI. V was clipped by 4 bases and J by 4 bases; unmatched bases: 3. CDR3 length: 14 amino acids. The CDR3 sequence: CASSQTGDNQPQHF. The CDR3 bases are TGTGCCAGCTCACAGACAGGGGATAATCAGCCCCAGCATTTT. Supplemented by reference TRBV18 and TRBJ1-5, the full variable domain reads NAGVMQNPRHLVRRRGQEARLRCSPMKGHSHVYWYRQLPEEGLKFMVYLQKENIIDESGMPKERFSAEFPKEGPSILRIQQVVRGDSAAYFCASSQTGDNQPQHFGDGTRLSIL.

The rearrangement uses TRBV4-1 and TRBJ2-5; TRBD1 might be the D (6 bases). The germline CDR1 and CDR2 sequences are MGHRA and YSYEKL. V was pared by 4 bases and J by 0 bases, with 9 bases between. This CDR3 comprises 14 residues. The CDR3 DNA sequence: TGCGCCAGCAGCCTAAGGGGGTACCAAGAGACCCAGTACTTC. It is translated as CASSLRGYQETQYF.

This chain links TRBV6-5 with TRBJ2-5; D possibly corresponds to TRBD1 (6 bases). Deletions cut 0 bases from V and 5 bases from J, with 10 bases between. CDR3 size: 14 residues. Germline V lookup: CDR1 MNHEY, CDR2 SVGAGI. CDR3 DNA sequence: TGTGCCAGCAGTTACTCGGGGGCTGGGGAGACCCAGTACTTC. Its translation is CASSYSGAGETQYF.

About this clone: Sequence at one end of the junction differs from germline and may be a read error. The chain uses TRBV7-9 and TRBJ1-1; TRBD1 matches at 7 bases. This CDR3 is built from 16 residues. Germline V gene data show CDR1 as SEHNR and CDR2 as FQNEAQ (reference sequence). The CDR3 DNA is TGTTCCAGCAGCTTAAGGGACAGAGACATGAACACTGAAGCTTTCTTT. Translating gives CSSSLRDRDMNTEAFF.

The chain has TRBV5-5 and TRBJ1-4, with D possibly matching TRBD1 (5 bases). Germline-derived CDR1 and CDR2 are SGHKS and YYEKEE (reference sequence). The V end lost 2 bases, the J end lost 3 bases, and 8 bases lay between the germline ends. This CDR3 has 14 residues. The CDR3 reads CASSFTGSNEKLFF. DNA of the CDR3: TGTGCCAGCAGCTTCACAGGCTCTAATGAAAAACTGTTTTTT.

This sequence joins TRBV11-3 and TRBJ2-4, with D unclear. The CDR3 extends over 14 amino acids. Germline V CDR1 and CDR2: SGHNT, YENEEA. With 8 bases removed from V and 0 bases from J, the gap between germline ends came to 11 bases. The CDR3 DNA reads TGTGCCAGCGGGTTGGGCTTAGCCAAAAACATTCAGTACTTC. This translates into CASGLGLAKNIQYF.

Notes on this clone: One junction end does not reproduce the germline sequence, and a read error may be involved. V and J are TRBV7-9 and TRBJ1-2; D is undetermined. Germline CDR1 and CDR2: SEHNR and FQNEAQ (reference sequence). The CDR3 has 11 residues. The CDR3: CSSSPHQNYTF. The CDR3 nucleotides read TGTTCCAGCAGCCCCCACCAGAACTACACCTTC. The variable domain in full, with the rest retrieved from reference TRBV7-9 and TRBJ1-2, is DTGVSQNPRHKITKRGQNVTFRCDPISEHNRLYWYRQTLGQGPEFLTYFQNEAQLEKSRLLSDRFSAERPKGSFSTLEIQRTEQGDSAMYLCSSSPHQNYTFGSGTRLTVV.

The V call is TRBV10-1, the J call TRBJ1-6, with TRBD1 matching over 11 bases. This CDR3 has 15 amino acids. The junction had 5 bases not matched to a gene; V was cut back by 5 bases and J by 8 bases. Germline V gene sequence: CDR1 WNHNN, CDR2 SYGVQD (reference sequence). CDR3 amino acids: CASSPMDRGHSPLHF. The CDR3 bases are TGCGCCAGCAGTCCTATGGACAGGGGGCATTCACCCCTCCACTTT.

This chain joins TRBV5-1 and TRBJ1-1; D is unresolved. The CDR3 runs 13 residues. CDR1 and CDR2 from the germline V gene are SGHRS and YFSETQ. Trimming took 4 bases from V and 1 from J, leaving 8 bases between them. The CDR3 reads CASSADWNTEAFF. CDR3 nucleotides: TGCGCCAGCAGCGCGGATTGGAACACTGAAGCTTTCTTT.

The genes are TRBV7-2 and TRBJ2-1, with 7 nucleotides matching TRBD1. This CDR3 is 14 amino acids long. The ends lost 6 bases at V and 6 bases at J; junction bases unmatched: 8. Germline-derived CDR1 and CDR2 are SGHTA and FQGNSA. CDR3 sequence (DNA): TGTGCCAGCAGATCGGACAGGACCGGCAATGAGCAGTTCTTC. Protein: CASRSDRTGNEQFF.

This clone has a single count. The chain joins TRBV7-9 to TRBJ1-1, with 8 bases aligning to TRBD1. CDR3 length equals 15 residues. J lost 2 bases, V lost 4 bases, and 6 bases had no gene match. The germline V gene has CDR1 SEHNR and CDR2 FQNEAQ (reference sequence). The CDR3 sequence is CASSSPGQGNTEAFF. The CDR3 DNA reads TGTGCCAGCAGCTCCCCTGGACAGGGAAACACTGAAGCTTTCTTT.

The chain joins TRBV4-3 to TRBJ2-6; the match to TRBD1 covers 8 bases. CDR1 is LGHNA and CDR2 is YSLEER in the germline V gene. Trimming took 2 bases from V and 0 from J; bases not matched to a gene: 6. The CDR3 extends over 18 amino acids. This CDR3 is CASSQRGQGPSGANVLTF. In DNA, the CDR3 is TGCGCCAGCAGCCAACGAGGACAGGGTCCCTCTGGGGCCAACGTCCTGACTTTC.

The DNA of the CDR3 is TGCGCCAGCAGTGAGATAAGCGGGAGGGCCTACGAGCAGTACGTC. Translated: CASSEISGRAYEQYV. The chain couples TRBV10-1 to TRBJ2-7; 10 nucleotides line up with TRBD2. The germline CDR1 and CDR2 sequences are WNHNN and SYGVQD (reference sequence). The CDR3 runs to 15 residues. V was clipped by 2 bases and J by 2 bases; unmatched bases: 3.